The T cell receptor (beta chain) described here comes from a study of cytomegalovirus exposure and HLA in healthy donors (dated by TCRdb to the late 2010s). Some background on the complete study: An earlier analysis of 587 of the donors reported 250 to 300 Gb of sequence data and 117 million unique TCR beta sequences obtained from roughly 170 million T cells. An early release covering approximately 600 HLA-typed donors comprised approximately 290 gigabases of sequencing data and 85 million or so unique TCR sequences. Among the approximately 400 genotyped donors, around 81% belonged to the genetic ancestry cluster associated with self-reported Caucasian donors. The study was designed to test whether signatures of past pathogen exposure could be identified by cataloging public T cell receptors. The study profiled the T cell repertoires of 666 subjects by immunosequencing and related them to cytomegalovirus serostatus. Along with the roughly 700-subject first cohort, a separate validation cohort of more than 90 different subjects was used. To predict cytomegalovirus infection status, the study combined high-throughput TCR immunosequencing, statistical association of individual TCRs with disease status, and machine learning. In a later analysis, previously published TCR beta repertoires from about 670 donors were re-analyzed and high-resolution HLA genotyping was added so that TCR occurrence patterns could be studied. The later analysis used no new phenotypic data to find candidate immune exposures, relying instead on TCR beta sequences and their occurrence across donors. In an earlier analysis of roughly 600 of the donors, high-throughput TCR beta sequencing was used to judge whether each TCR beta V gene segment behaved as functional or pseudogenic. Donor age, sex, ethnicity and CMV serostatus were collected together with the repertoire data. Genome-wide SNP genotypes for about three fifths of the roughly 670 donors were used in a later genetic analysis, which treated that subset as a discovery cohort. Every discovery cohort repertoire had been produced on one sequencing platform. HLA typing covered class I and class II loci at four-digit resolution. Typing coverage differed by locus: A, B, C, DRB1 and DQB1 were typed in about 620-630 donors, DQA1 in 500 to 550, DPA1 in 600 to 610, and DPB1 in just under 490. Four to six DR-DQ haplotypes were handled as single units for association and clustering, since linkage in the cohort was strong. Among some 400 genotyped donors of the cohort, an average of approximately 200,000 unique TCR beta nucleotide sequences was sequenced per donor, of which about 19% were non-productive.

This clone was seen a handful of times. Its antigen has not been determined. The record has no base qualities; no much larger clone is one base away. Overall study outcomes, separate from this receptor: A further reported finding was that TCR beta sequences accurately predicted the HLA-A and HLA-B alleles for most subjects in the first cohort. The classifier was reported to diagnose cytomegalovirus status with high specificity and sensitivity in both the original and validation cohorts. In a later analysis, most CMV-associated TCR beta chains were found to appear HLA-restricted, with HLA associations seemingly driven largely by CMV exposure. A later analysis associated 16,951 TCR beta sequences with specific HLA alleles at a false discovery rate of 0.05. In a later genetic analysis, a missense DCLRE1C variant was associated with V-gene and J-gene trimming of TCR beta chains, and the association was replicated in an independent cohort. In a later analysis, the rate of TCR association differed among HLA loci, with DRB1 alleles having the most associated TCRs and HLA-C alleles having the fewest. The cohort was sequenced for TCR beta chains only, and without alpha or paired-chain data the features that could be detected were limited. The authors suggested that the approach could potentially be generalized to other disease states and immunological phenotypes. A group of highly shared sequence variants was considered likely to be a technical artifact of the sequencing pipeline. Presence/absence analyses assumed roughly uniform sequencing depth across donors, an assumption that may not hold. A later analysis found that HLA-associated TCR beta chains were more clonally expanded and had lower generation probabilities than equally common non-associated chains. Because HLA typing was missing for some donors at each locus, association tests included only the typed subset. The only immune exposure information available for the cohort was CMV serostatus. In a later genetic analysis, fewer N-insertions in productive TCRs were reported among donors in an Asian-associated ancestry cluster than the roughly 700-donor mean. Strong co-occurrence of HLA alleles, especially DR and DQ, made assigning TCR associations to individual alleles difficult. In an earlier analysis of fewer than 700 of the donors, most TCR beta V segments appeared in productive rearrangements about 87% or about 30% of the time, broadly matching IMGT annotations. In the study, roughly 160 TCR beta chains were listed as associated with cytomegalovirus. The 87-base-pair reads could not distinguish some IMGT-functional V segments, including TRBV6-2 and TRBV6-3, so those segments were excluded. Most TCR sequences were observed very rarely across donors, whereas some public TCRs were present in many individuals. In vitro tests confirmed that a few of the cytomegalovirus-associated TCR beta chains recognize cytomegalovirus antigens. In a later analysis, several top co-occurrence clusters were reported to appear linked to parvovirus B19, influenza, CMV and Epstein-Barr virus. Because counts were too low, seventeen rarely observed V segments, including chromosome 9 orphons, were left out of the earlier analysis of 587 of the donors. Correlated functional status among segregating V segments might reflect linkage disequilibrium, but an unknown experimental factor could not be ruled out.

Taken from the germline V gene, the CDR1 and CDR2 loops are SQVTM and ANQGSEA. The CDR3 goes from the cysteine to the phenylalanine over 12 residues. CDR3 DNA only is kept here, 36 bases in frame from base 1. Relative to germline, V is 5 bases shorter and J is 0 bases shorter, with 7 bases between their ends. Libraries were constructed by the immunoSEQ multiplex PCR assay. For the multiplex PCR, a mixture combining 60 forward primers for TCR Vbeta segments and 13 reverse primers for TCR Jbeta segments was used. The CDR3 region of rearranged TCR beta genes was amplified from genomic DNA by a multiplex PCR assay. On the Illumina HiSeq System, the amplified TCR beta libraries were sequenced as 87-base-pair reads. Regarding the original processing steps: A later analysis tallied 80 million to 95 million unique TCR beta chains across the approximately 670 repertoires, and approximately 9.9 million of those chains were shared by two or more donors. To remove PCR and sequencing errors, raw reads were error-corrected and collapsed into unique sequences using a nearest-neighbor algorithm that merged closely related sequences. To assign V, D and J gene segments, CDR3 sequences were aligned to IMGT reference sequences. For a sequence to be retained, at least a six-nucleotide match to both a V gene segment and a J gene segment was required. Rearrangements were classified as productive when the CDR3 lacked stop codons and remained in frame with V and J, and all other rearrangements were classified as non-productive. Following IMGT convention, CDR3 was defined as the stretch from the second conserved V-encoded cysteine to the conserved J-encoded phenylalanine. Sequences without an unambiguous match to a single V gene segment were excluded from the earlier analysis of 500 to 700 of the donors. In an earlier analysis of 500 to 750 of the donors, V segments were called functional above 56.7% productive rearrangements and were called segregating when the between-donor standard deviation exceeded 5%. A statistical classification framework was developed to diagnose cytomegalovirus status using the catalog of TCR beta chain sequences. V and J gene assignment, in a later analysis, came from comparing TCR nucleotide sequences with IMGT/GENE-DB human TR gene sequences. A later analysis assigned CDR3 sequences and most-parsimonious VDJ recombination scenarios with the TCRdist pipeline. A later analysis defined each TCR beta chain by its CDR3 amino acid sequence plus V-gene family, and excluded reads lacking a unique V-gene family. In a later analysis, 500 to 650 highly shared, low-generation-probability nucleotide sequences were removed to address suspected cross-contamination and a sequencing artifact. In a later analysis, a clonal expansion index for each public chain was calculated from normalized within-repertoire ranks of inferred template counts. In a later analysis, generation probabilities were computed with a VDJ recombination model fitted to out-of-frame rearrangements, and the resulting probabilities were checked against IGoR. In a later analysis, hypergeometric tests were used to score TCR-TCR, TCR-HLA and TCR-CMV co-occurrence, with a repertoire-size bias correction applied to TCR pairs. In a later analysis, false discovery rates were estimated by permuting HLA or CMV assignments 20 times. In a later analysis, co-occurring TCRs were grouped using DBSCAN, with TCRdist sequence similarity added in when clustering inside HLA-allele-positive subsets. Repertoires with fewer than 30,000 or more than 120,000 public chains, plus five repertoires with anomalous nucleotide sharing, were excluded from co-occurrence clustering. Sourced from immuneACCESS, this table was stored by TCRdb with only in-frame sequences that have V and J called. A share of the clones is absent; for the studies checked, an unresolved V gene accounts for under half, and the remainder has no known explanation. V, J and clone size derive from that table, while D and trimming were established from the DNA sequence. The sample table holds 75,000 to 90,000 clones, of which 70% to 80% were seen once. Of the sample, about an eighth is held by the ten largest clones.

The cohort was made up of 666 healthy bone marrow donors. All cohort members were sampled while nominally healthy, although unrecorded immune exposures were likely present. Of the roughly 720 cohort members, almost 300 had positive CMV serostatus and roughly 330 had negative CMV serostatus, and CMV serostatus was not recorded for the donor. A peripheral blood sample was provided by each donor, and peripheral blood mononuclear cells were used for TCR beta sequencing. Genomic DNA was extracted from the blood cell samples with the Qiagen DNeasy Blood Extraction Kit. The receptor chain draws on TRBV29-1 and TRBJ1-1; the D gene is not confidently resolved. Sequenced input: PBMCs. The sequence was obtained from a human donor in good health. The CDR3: CSVPGMNTEAFF. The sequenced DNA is TGCAGCGTTCCCGGTATGAACACTGAAGCTTTCTTT.